The 2 T cell receptor beta chains below come from one sample, sequenced in a study of a mutant IDH1 vaccine in newly diagnosed glioma. No cognate antigen is known for these TCRs. This sample's time point: week 35, safety follow-up. Vaccination used 300 ug of mutant IDH1 20-mer peptide per dose, with topical imiquimod. Using immunoSEQ multiplex PCR, the repertoire was profiled, and TCRdb retains in-frame clones only, with some absent. The sample includes 53,000 or so clones, 65% to 80% of them seen just once. Sequenced here: PBMCs, sampled from a glioma patient whose treatment included an IDH1 peptide vaccine. The receptors derive from a man aged 35 to 55 with glioma.

The sample holds a few counts of this clone. This chain uses TRBV20-1 with TRBJ1-1, with D unclear. CDR3 length: 11 residues. V lost 5 bases to trimming and J lost 1 base, with 5 bases between them. Germline loops: CDR1 DFQATT, CDR2 SNEGSKA (reference sequence). CDR3 residues: CSARRNTEAFF. CDR3 in DNA: TGCAGTGCTCGCAGGAACACTGAAGCTTTCTTT.

The chain recombines TRBV18 with TRBJ2-3; D perhaps matches TRBD2 (6 bases). Germline-derived CDR1 and CDR2 are KGHSH and LQKENI. The CDR3 is 12 amino acids. Trimming left V 5 bases short and J 6 bases short, with 9 bases between. In DNA, the CDR3 is TGTGCCAGCTCATTAGGGAGGGATACGCAGTATTTT. Translating it yields CASSLGRDTQYF. Together with reference TRBV18 and TRBJ2-3, the CDR3 gives the full variable domain: NAGVMQNPRHLVRRRGQEARLRCSPMKGHSHVYWYRQLPEEGLKFMVYLQKENIIDESGMPKERFSAEFPKEGPSILRIQQVVRGDSAAYFCASSLGRDTQYFGPGTRLTVL.